The TCR beta chain described here comes from a study of blood T cell repertoires in COVID-19. Overall study context: The origin of the acute and convalescent COVID-19 samples was the United States, Italy and Spain. PBMCs, B-cell-depleted T cells, or T cells provided the cDNA or gDNA that made up the material.

This table comes from immunoSEQ multiplex PCR, and its TCRdb copy is limited to in-frame clones, with some not included. Seen here are about 180,000 clones, roughly nine tenths observed once, and the top ten hold roughly 7%. Individuals aged roughly 18 to 95 years were recruited from 20 to 25 US areas. Cohort assignment relied on participant-reported clinical history. V lost 4 bases to trimming and J lost 6 bases; unmatched junction nucleotides: 4. The germline V gene encodes CDR1 SGHVS and CDR2 FNYEAQ. This CDR3 comprises 14 residues. The receptor was derived from a woman between 50 and 59 years old who had recovered from COVID-19. The gene calls are TRBV7-6 and TRBJ2-1; TRBD1 agrees at 9 bases. The specimen was PBMCs or T cells enriched from blood (not recorded which). In DNA, the CDR3 is TGTGCCAGCAGCTCCGGGACAGGGCTCAATGAGCAGTTCTTC. Translation: CASSSGTGLNEQFF.